This T cell receptor beta chain was sequenced for a study of OX40 agonist ivuxolimab in advanced cancers. Assay: immunoSEQ multiplex PCR; the TCRdb copy retains only in-frame clones and omits some. The sample has approximately 64,000 clones, 86% seen once. Germline lookup yields CDR1 LNHDA and CDR2 SQIVND (reference sequence). The CDR3 covers 15 residues. V was clipped by 2 bases and J by 5 bases; unmatched bases: 5. V and J are TRBV19 and TRBJ1-1, with 10 bases lining up with TRBD1. This sequence originates from an adult with an advanced solid tumor such as melanoma, head and neck, liver or kidney cancer. This specimen was CD4+ or CD8+ T cells sorted from blood, taken in a trial of the OX40 agonist ivuxolimab. The DNA of the CDR3 is TGTGCCAGTAGTATACGACAGGGGGCGGTGACTGAAGCTTTCTTT. Its translation is CASSIRQGAVTEAFF.